Given below is one T cell receptor (beta chain) in context. Germline-derived CDR1 and CDR2 are SQVTM and ANQGSEA. V lost 4 bases and J 4 bases, leaving 13 bases between the germline ends. The CDR3 has 13 amino acids. TCRdb's table, derived via immunoSEQ multiplex PCR, lists solely in-frame clones and lacks some. The sample carries about 61,000 clones, roughly 97% recorded once. The record originates from a study of technical replicates of blood from a handful of donors. This rearrangement joins TRBV29-1 to TRBJ1-2; D is undetermined. Source material: T cells isolated from PBMCs. The clonotype comes from a human donor in good health. CDR3 bases: TGCAGCGTTGTTGAGGGCCAACCCTATGGCTACACCTTC. It translates to CSVVEGQPYGYTF. The variable domain in full, completed from reference TRBV29-1 and TRBJ1-2, reads SAVISQKPSRDICQRGTSLTIQCQVDSQVTMMFWYRQQPGQSLTLIATANQGSEATYESGFVIDKFPISRPNLTFSTLTVSNMSPEDSSIYLCSVVEGQPYGYTFGSGTRLTVV.